Listed below are T cell receptor beta chains from one sample, sequenced in a study of blood T cell repertoires in COVID-19. Only in-frame clones appear in the TCRdb table, and some are missing; sequencing was by immunoSEQ multiplex PCR. The profile covers about half a million clones, with approximately 85% appearing a single time and roughly 3.1% taken by the ten largest. Input material: peripheral blood. The receptors were gathered from a human donor in a cohort sampled during active COVID-19. The conserved cysteine and the conserved F or W are not part of the CDR3 here. Clone size is shown for a subset of rows, as once, few, many or a class of expanded clone.

TRBJ2-5 | NA | TRBV4-2 | ASSQTSGRETQY
TRBJ1-1 | NA | TRBV4-3 | ASSQVEGGPEAF
TRBJ1-1 | few | TRBV25-1 | ASSEQGWAEAF
TRBJ2-3 | NA | TRBV7-2 | ASSLAVGGIDTQY
TRBJ2-7 | NA | TRBV6-2/TRBV6-3 | ASSRGTASYEQY
TRBJ2-7 | once | TRBV7-9 | ASSDSGLANEQY
TRBJ1-1 | once | TRBV30 | AWSLGQNTEAF
TRBJ1-6 | few | TRBV5-6 | ASSLGQGAFSPLH
TRBJ2-1 | NA | TRBV11-2 | ASSSRGLGSYNEQF
TRBJ2-3 | NA | TRBV28 | ASSLVQNTDTQY
TRBJ2-7 | many | TRBV28 | ASSFFPLAGVYEQY
TRBJ2-4 | once | TRBV7-3 | ASSLSLAGEDIQY
TRBJ2-3 | NA | TRBV6-5 | ASTTGLAGEDTQY
TRBJ2-3 | NA | TRBV19 | ASSNSATDTQY
TRBJ2-1 | once | TRBV9 | ASSVEASGAVLHNEQF
TRBJ1-2 | NA | TRBV6-6 | ASSYVERAQGSGYT
TRBJ1-5 | NA | TRBV7-9 | ASSLGTLTGRRENQPQH
TRBJ2-7 | NA | TRBV30 | AWSGGLTSSYEQY
TRBJ2-5 | NA | TRBV10-2 | ATRTSGDQETQY